The 2 T cell receptor beta chains below come from one sample, sequenced in a study of metastatic and nonmetastatic thyroid tumors. The entire patient cohort was treatment-naive prior to thyroid surgery. With MiXCR, TCRdb reprocessed the PCR reads. The table has 20,000 to 25,000 clones, roughly 16% seen once. Source material: blood. These receptors originate from a female donor with papillary thyroid cancer or a benign thyroid nodule (not recorded which). Some clones in this sample may be carry-over from other donors' samples.

The V call is TRBV20-1, the J call TRBJ2-7; 12 bases fit TRBD2. Germline CDR1 is DFQATT and CDR2 is SNEGSKA (reference sequence). The CDR3 is 14 residues long. V gave up 1 base and J gave up 5 bases; unmatched junction bases: 3. The CDR3 nucleotides are TGCAGTGCTAGAGGACTAGCGGGAGTGAACGAGCAGTACTTC. Its translation is CSARGLAGVNEQYF.

This clone was observed many times. The gene calls are TRBV19 and TRBJ2-4, with 9 bases lining up with TRBD1. V gave up 4 bases and J gave up 3 bases; unmatched junction bases: 4. Germline CDR1 reads LNHDA; CDR2 reads SQIVND (reference sequence). CDR3 length equals 15 residues. The CDR3 DNA sequence: TGTGCCAGTAGTAAGGGACAGGGTGGCAAAAACATTCAGTACTTC. Amino acid sequence: CASSKGQGGKNIQYF.